This passage covers 15 T cell receptor beta chains from one sample sequenced in a study of blood T cell repertoires in COVID-19. The assay was immunoSEQ multiplex PCR, and TCRdb's table has in-frame clones only and misses some. The data show 110,000 to 150,000 clones, under 90% seen once. Sequenced sample: peripheral blood. Every receptor here comes from an elderly woman in a cohort sampled during active or convalescent COVID-19.

The gene calls are TRBV6-5 and TRBJ2-5; no clear D. The CDR3 has 16 amino acids. Trimming shortened V by 0 bases and J by 4 bases, and 15 bases separated the two germline ends. CDR1 is MNHEY and CDR2 is SVGAGI in the germline V gene. The CDR3 coding sequence is TGTGCCAGCAGTTACTCCAGTGCCAGCGTGGGAGAGACCCAGTACTTC. It codes for CASSYSSASVGETQYF.

The chain employs TRBV6-6 and TRBJ1-1; D uncertain. Germline CDR1 reads MNHNY; CDR2 reads SVGAGI (reference sequence). With 0 bases removed from V and 1 base from J, the gap between germline ends came to 9 bases. The CDR3 covers 15 residues. CDR3 sequence: CASSYSQQKNTEAFF. The CDR3 DNA follows: TGTGCCAGCAGTTACTCCCAACAGAAGAACACTGAAGCTTTCTTT.

The rearrangement uses TRBV7-2 and TRBJ2-6, with D possibly TRBD1 on 6 matching bases. The CDR3 totals 16 residues. Per the germline V gene, CDR1 is SGHTA and CDR2 is FQGNSA. The V end lost 5 bases, the J end lost 0 bases, and 11 bases lay between the germline ends. In DNA form, the CDR3 reads TGTGCCAGCAGCCACGGGACAAACTCTGGGGCCAACGTCCTGACTTTC. This gives the protein CASSHGTNSGANVLTF.

The chain recombines TRBV2 with TRBJ2-5; 7 positions match TRBD1. CDR1 is SNHLY and CDR2 is FYNNEI in the germline V gene. The CDR3 runs 14 residues. The V gene end was trimmed by 2 bases and the J gene end by 1 base; junction bases not matched to a gene: 1. The CDR3 nucleotides are TGTGCCAGCAGTGAAAACAGGGGCCAAGAGACCCAGTACTTC. This gives the protein CASSENRGQETQYF.

J is TRBJ1-4 and V is TRBV3-1 (or the pseudogene TRBV3-2); D call uncertain. Trimming took off 1 base at V and 8 bases at J, with 11 bases between the two ends. The CDR3 extends over 14 amino acids. Germline lookup yields CDR1 LGHDT and CDR2 YNNKEL (reference sequence). CDR3 region: CASSQAVVREKLFF. The DNA for the CDR3 is TGTGCCAGCAGCCAAGCGGTAGTTCGAGAAAAACTGTTTTTT.

This chain links TRBV7-9 with TRBJ1-1; unclear D gene. The V and J ends lost 0 bases and 0 bases respectively, with 5 bases between them. This CDR3 is 14 amino acids long. The germline gives CDR1 SEHNR, CDR2 FQNEAQ (reference sequence). The CDR3 sequence is CASSLAAVNTEAFF. DNA of the CDR3: TGTGCCAGCAGCTTAGCCGCGGTGAACACTGAAGCTTTCTTT.

The genes are TRBV3-1 (or the pseudogene TRBV3-2) and TRBJ2-3; D unclear. Trimming pared 1 base from V and 8 bases from J, leaving 10 bases between. The CDR3 has 13 amino acids. Germline lookup yields CDR1 LGHDT and CDR2 YNNKEL (reference sequence). DNA of the CDR3: TGTGCCAGCAGCCAAGGAGCGCGGAGTACGCAGTATTTT. This encodes CASSQGARSTQYF.

This clone is deemed medium-sized. The sample holds other DNA sequences that translate to the same CDR3. The rearrangement links TRBV6-6 to TRBJ2-7, with TRBD1 matching 8 bases. Germline CDR1 is MNHNY and CDR2 is SVGAGI (reference sequence). The length of the CDR3 is 15 residues. V was clipped by 6 bases and J by 1 base; unmatched bases: 8. CDR3 sequence: CASSPGTGFSYEQYF. The CDR3 region has the DNA TGTGCCAGCAGCCCGGGGACAGGTTTTTCCTACGAGCAGTACTTC.

This clone was counted between two and nine times. J is TRBJ1-1 and V is TRBV9; D is unclear. The V gene lost 0 bases and the J gene lost 3 bases, with 9 bases spanning the gap. There are 14 residues in the CDR3. Germline V lookup: CDR1 SGDLS, CDR2 YYNGEE. The CDR3 DNA follows: TGTGCCAGCAGCGTAGGTTTCAGATACACTGAAGCTTTCTTT. Translating it yields CASSVGFRYTEAFF.

J is TRBJ2-3 and V is TRBV2, with 10 bases lining up with TRBD2. Germline CDR1 SNHLY, CDR2 FYNNEI. CDR3 length: 15 amino acids. V was pared by 3 bases and J by 0 bases, with 0 bases of the junction left unmatched. CDR3 loop: CASSETSGSTDTQYF. The CDR3 DNA reads TGTGCCAGCAGTGAGACTAGCGGGAGCACAGATACGCAGTATTTT.

The chain joins TRBV4-1 to TRBJ1-2; 7 nucleotides agree with TRBD1. This CDR3 contains 12 residues. Germline V CDR1 and CDR2: MGHRA, YSYEKL. The V gene end was trimmed by 5 bases and the J gene end by 8 bases; junction bases not matched to a gene: 5. In nucleotides, the CDR3 is TGCGCCAGCAGCAGGACAGGCTGGGGCTACACCTTC. Amino acids: CASSRTGWGYTF.

The chain links TRBV7-2 to TRBJ2-5; D possibly corresponds to TRBD1 (5 bases). Per germline, CDR1 SGHTA and CDR2 FQGNSA. The CDR3 is made up of 17 amino acids. V gave up 1 base and J gave up 0 bases, with 15 bases separating them. Here the CDR3 DNA reads TGTGCCAGCAGCTTAGATAAGGGGATACTGTACCAAGAGACCCAGTACTTC. It translates to CASSLDKGILYQETQYF.

The chain is built from TRBV7-3 and TRBJ2-2; possible D gene TRBD1, 6 bases. V was cut by 4 bases and J by 5 bases, with 11 bases left in between. Germline V gene lookup returns CDR1 SGHTA and CDR2 FQGTGA. CDR3 length: 14 amino acids. The CDR3 DNA sequence: TGTGCCAGCAGCTCACAACAGGGAACCGGGGAGCTGTTTTTT. It is translated as CASSSQQGTGELFF.

This chain links TRBV24-1 with TRBJ2-4; 12 bases match TRBD2. The CDR3 runs 15 residues. V shed 3 bases and J 8 bases; nucleotides not matched to a gene: 4. The germline gives CDR1 KGHDR, CDR2 SFDVKD. CDR3 DNA: TGTGCCACCAGTGATCCGACTAGCGGGGGTGACATTCAGTACTTC. Encoded protein: CATSDPTSGGDIQYF.

This sequence joins TRBV21-1 and TRBJ1-2. TRBV21-1 is noted as a pseudogene. The CDR3 runs to 16 residues. CDR3: CASSKARRDRGYGYTF. CDR3 nucleotides: TGTGCCAGCAGCAAAGCTAGGAGGGACCGGGGCTATGGCTACACCTTC.